The 32 T cell receptor beta chains given below trace back to one sample, sequenced in a study of T-cell memory formation after mild COVID-19. In TCRdb, the 5' RACE reads were re-called with MiXCR into one record per CDR3 protein. The repertoire holds about 500,000 distinct CDR3 sequences, about a fifth seen once, with about an eighth in the top ten. Material: PBMCs or a T cell subset sorted from them (not recorded which). These receptors were taken from an adult woman who had mild COVID-19 (a few samples of this study predate the infection). Cell type and time point are not known.

V and J are TRBV12-3 or TRBV12-4 and TRBJ2-6; D uncertain. V was trimmed by 1 base and J by 8 bases, leaving 6 bases between them. The CDR3 is 13 residues long. CDR3 in amino acids: CASSLGSPNVLTF. CDR3 bases: TGTGCCAGCAGTTTAGGCAGCCCCAACGTCCTGACTTTC.

This clonotype was found once. This sequence joins TRBV7-9 and TRBJ1-6, with unresolved D. Germline V gene data show CDR1 as SEHNR and CDR2 as FQNEAQ (reference sequence). The CDR3 is 15 amino acids. The V and J ends lost 5 bases and 8 bases respectively, with 16 bases between them. CDR3: CASSAPTARDSPLHF. CDR3 DNA sequence: TGTGCCAGCAGCGCACCTACAGCCCGGGATTCACCCCTCCACTTT.

This clonotype has a handful of counts. The CDR3 nucleotides are TGTGCCAGCAGTCCGGGACAGGGATCGGGGTACACTGAAGCTTTCTTT. It specifies CASSPGQGSGYTEAFF. The chain is built from TRBV12-3 or TRBV12-4 and TRBJ1-1; 9 bases fit TRBD1. This CDR3 is 16 amino acids long. Germline trimming cut 5 bases from V and 3 bases from J; bases unmatched to any gene: 10.

This clonotype was recorded a few times. J is TRBJ2-7 and V is TRBV4-1; a possible D gene is TRBD1 (6 bases). Trimming cost V 1 base and J 3 bases, with 13 bases left between them. The CDR3 runs 15 residues. The germline gives CDR1 MGHRA, CDR2 YSYEKL. Here the CDR3 DNA reads TGCGCCAGCAGCCAAGGCCGGGACACTGGCTACGAGCAGTACTTC. Its protein is CASSQGRDTGYEQYF.

The chain carries TRBV6-1 and TRBJ1-5, with D uncertain. The V gene's germline CDR1 is MNHNS and CDR2 SASEGT. V dropped 5 bases and J dropped 3 bases, with 11 bases sitting between them. This CDR3 region has 14 residues. CDR3 amino acids: CASSQRRPNQPQHF. CDR3 nucleotides: TGTGCCAGCAGTCAAAGACGTCCCAATCAGCCCCAGCATTTT.

The V and J genes are TRBV30 and TRBJ1-1, with D maybe TRBD1 (5 bases). V was pared by 4 bases and J by 4 bases, with 16 bases between. The germline V gene has CDR1 GTSNPN and CDR2 SVGIG (reference sequence). CDR3 size: 14 residues. CDR3 sequence reads: CAWIDGAGGTEAFF. The CDR3 bases are TGTGCCTGGATTGACGGAGCGGGGGGCACTGAAGCTTTCTTT.

This clonotype came up many times. V is TRBV4-2 and J is TRBJ1-4, with D maybe TRBD1 (5 bases). The CDR3 is 15 residues long. V was trimmed by 0 bases and J by 7 bases, leaving 12 bases between them. Per the germline V gene, CDR1 is LGHNA and CDR2 is YNFKEQ. In DNA, the CDR3 is TGTGCCAGCAGCCAAGATAGGCAGGGCGGTGAAAAACTGTTTTTT. Encoded protein: CASSQDRQGGEKLFF.

The chain employs TRBV7-9 and TRBJ2-1; the match to TRBD2 covers 12 bases. Germline V gene sequence: CDR1 SEHNR, CDR2 FQNEAQ (reference sequence). The J segment lost 6 bases and the V segment lost 5 bases, leaving 8 bases of the junction unmatched. There are 16 residues in the CDR3. CDR3 loop: CASSPASGRASNEQFF. In DNA form, the CDR3 reads TGTGCCAGCAGCCCTGCTAGCGGGAGGGCTTCCAATGAGCAGTTCTTC.

This clonotype appeared a few times. V is TRBV12-3 or TRBV12-4 and J is TRBJ2-7; TRBD1 agrees at 10 bases. The junction had 8 bases not matched to a gene; V was cut back by 6 bases and J by 3 bases. The CDR3 is 15 amino acids. In DNA form, the CDR3 reads TGTGCCAGCAGACCCGGGACAGGGGCCATCTACGAGCAGTACTTC. Translating it yields CASRPGTGAIYEQYF.

The rearrangement joins TRBV7-9 to TRBJ2-4; perhaps TRBD2 as D (6 bases). The CDR3 totals 15 residues. Trimming took 5 bases from V and 4 from J, leaving 15 bases between them. CDR1 and CDR2 from the germline V gene are SEHNR and FQNEAQ (reference sequence). CDR3 region: CASSIGAAGKNIQYF. CDR3 in DNA: TGTGCCAGCAGCATAGGGGCGGCGGGGAAAAACATTCAGTACTTC.

The chain combines TRBV12-3 or TRBV12-4 with TRBJ2-7; D is perhaps TRBD2 (5 bases). The CDR3 spans 15 residues. Trimming cost V 2 bases and J 7 bases, with 18 bases left between them. CDR3 region: CASSLYASSPWEQYF. The CDR3 DNA reads as TGTGCCAGCAGTTTATATGCTAGCTCTCCTTGGGAGCAGTACTTC.

V usage is TRBV28 and J usage is TRBJ2-7, with unresolved D. The germline CDR1 and CDR2 sequences are MDHEN and SYDVKM. This CDR3 has 13 amino acids. V lost 9 bases and J 2 bases, leaving 14 bases between the germline ends. CDR3 amino acids: CARRVGSPYEQYF. CDR3 in DNA: TGTGCCAGAAGAGTAGGATCGCCCTACGAGCAGTACTTC.

The rearrangement uses TRBV20-1 and TRBJ1-2; 9 bases map to TRBD1. The CDR3 loop spans 14 amino acids. V gave up 5 bases and J gave up 7 bases; unmatched junction bases: 11. Germline lookup yields CDR1 DFQATT and CDR2 SNEGSKA (reference sequence). CDR3 coding DNA: TGCAGTGCTCCCGGGACAGGGTGGGGCGGTGGCTACACCTTC. Its protein product is CSAPGTGWGGGYTF.

CDR3 DNA: TGTGCCAGCAGTCGGGGACAGGGGTACAATCAGCCCCAGCATTTT. The encoded protein is CASSRGQGYNQPQHF. J is TRBJ1-5 and V is TRBV28, with 10 nucleotides matching TRBD1. Germline lookup yields CDR1 MDHEN and CDR2 SYDVKM. V was pared by 5 bases and J by 3 bases, with 4 bases of the junction left unmatched. The CDR3 length is 15 residues. The entire variable domain, with the rest obtained from reference TRBV28 and TRBJ1-5, is as follows: DVKVTQSSRYLVKRTGEKVFLECVQDMDHENMFWYRQDPGLGLRLIYFSYDVKMKEKGDIPEGYSVSREKKERFSLILESASTNQTSMYLCASSRGQGYNQPQHFGDGTRLSIL.

In its sample, this clonotype was seen a few times. The chain joins TRBV10-3 to TRBJ1-1; no reliable D call. Germline lookup yields CDR1 ENHRY and CDR2 SYGVKD. V lost 3 bases, J lost 4 bases, and 9 bases lay in between. The CDR3 consists of 13 residues. The CDR3 protein is CAISDNPGTEAFF. CDR3 sequence (DNA): TGTGCCATCAGTGACAACCCAGGCACTGAAGCTTTCTTT.

V usage is TRBV12-3 or TRBV12-4 and J usage is TRBJ1-6; D ambiguous. Trimming removed 3 bases from V and 9 bases from J, with 12 bases in between. The CDR3 runs to 14 residues. The CDR3 nucleotides are TGTGCCAGCAGTTTGTCCCCCACAAGTTCACCCCTCCACTTT. Translating gives CASSLSPTSSPLHF.

Written as DNA, the CDR3 is TGTGCCAGCAGCTTGATAGCGGGGGTTCTGTACAATGAGCAGTTCTTC. This sequence encodes CASSLIAGVLYNEQFF. The chain uses TRBV5-5 and TRBJ2-1; 9 nucleotides agree with TRBD2. The germline V gene encodes CDR1 SGHKS and CDR2 YYEKEE (reference sequence). CDR3 size: 16 residues. J was trimmed by 4 bases and V by 1 base; bases with no gene match: 6.

The chain combines TRBV4-2 with TRBJ1-5; unclear D gene. This CDR3 has 16 residues. Trimming cost V 1 base and J 2 bases, with 12 bases left between them. Per germline, CDR1 LGHNA and CDR2 YNFKEQ. CDR3 bases: TGTGCCAGCAGCCAAGGCGATGGGATTGGCAATCAGCCCCAGCATTTT. Encoded protein: CASSQGDGIGNQPQHF.

J is TRBJ1-5 and V is TRBV6-5, with 7 bases aligning to TRBD1. Germline lookup yields CDR1 MNHEY and CDR2 SVGAGI. With 5 bases clipped from V and 8 bases from J, the junction kept 9 bases outside the gene matches. CDR3 length: 14 residues. In DNA form, the CDR3 reads TGTGCCAGCAGTAACTACCGACAGGGAGAGCCCCAGCATTTT. It encodes CASSNYRQGEPQHF.

The rearrangement uses TRBV29-1 and TRBJ1-1; no clear D gene. Germline V gene data show CDR1 as SQVTM and CDR2 as ANQGSEA. Trimming removed 5 bases from V and 1 base from J, with 5 bases in between. The CDR3 is made up of 11 amino acids. As DNA, the CDR3 is TGCAGCGTTTGGAAGAACACTGAAGCTTTCTTT. Amino acids: CSVWKNTEAFF.

This clonotype was found a few times. V is TRBV7-3 and J is TRBJ2-7; D is unresolved. V lost 4 bases, J lost 1 base, and 17 bases lay in between. This CDR3 region has 16 residues. The germline V gene encodes CDR1 SGHTA and CDR2 FQGTGA. The CDR3 here is CASSSLSVDRSYEQYF. The CDR3 DNA reads as TGTGCCAGCAGCTCCCTATCCGTAGACCGTTCCTACGAGCAGTACTTC. The full variable domain, its missing parts supplied by reference TRBV7-3 and TRBJ2-7, is GAGVSQTPSNKVTEKGKYVELRCDPISGHTALYWYRQSLGQGPEFLIYFQGTGAADDSGLPNDRFFAVRPEGSVSTLKIQRTERGDSAVYLCASSSLSVDRSYEQYFGPGTRLTVT.

In this sample, this clonotype turned up a few times. As DNA, the CDR3 is TGCAGTGCCCCCAGCCGGAGTCTGCGGAATGAGCAGTTCTTC. This codes for CSAPSRSLRNEQFF. The chain has TRBV20-1 and TRBJ2-1; D not resolved. This CDR3 has 14 amino acids. Trimming removed 6 bases at V and 7 bases at J, with 19 bases between. The V gene's germline CDR1 is DFQATT and CDR2 SNEGSKA (reference sequence).

The chain recombines TRBV5-1 with TRBJ2-1; 7 bases line up with TRBD2. The CDR3 consists of 20 residues. The ends lost 0 bases at V and 0 bases at J; junction bases unmatched: 15. CDR1 SGHRS and CDR2 YFSETQ come from the germline V gene. For the CDR3, the DNA is TGCGCCAGCAGCTTGGCCTTGGCTAGCGGCAACCTACGCTCCTACAATGAGCAGTTCTTC. Translation: CASSLALASGNLRSYNEQFF.

V is TRBV7-3 and J is TRBJ2-5; 7 positions match TRBD1. The CDR3 covers 15 residues. Losses at the gene ends were 5 bases for V and 0 bases for J; bases not matched to a gene: 6. From germline, CDR1 is SGHTA and CDR2 FQGTGA. This CDR3 reads CASSPTGSDQETQYF. As DNA, the CDR3 is TGTGCCAGCAGCCCGACAGGGAGCGACCAAGAGACCCAGTACTTC.

This clonotype was observed a single time. The genes are TRBV6-2 or TRBV6-3 and TRBJ2-7; TRBD1 is a possible D gene (6 bases). Germline CDR1 reads MNHEY; CDR2 reads SVGEGT. The CDR3 spans 16 residues. V lost 7 bases to trimming and J lost 2 bases, with 21 bases between them. The CDR3 is CASNDPPRTGTYEQYF. CDR3 DNA sequence: TGTGCCAGCAACGACCCTCCCCGAACAGGGACCTACGAGCAGTACTTC.

Written as DNA, the CDR3 is TGTGCCAGCAGTTTAAGGGTCCTTTCGGAGGAAAAACTGTTTTTT. Translation: CASSLRVLSEEKLFF. The chain recombines TRBV12-3 or TRBV12-4 with TRBJ1-4; D unclear. The CDR3 is made up of 15 amino acids. Deletions cut 2 bases from V and 8 bases from J, with 15 bases between.

This clonotype was recorded a few times. The chain couples TRBV12-3 or TRBV12-4 to TRBJ2-3; 10 bases agree with TRBD2. The V segment lost 4 bases and the J segment 2 bases; nucleotides outside the gene matches: 6. The CDR3 is 16 amino acids. CDR3 coding DNA: TGTGCCAGCAGTTGGAGCGGGGGGGCCCTCACAGATACGCAGTATTTT. Residues: CASSWSGGALTDTQYF.

This clonotype has a handful of counts. This chain joins TRBV24-1 and TRBJ2-1; TRBD1 is a possible D gene (5 bases). V lost 2 bases and J lost 9, with 7 bases in between. CDR3 size: 12 residues. Germline assignment: CDR1 KGHDR and CDR2 SFDVKD. Here the CDR3 reads CATSDSGAEQFF. Written as DNA, the CDR3 is TGTGCCACCAGTGATTCTGGGGCTGAGCAGTTCTTC.

This clonotype was detected a few times. The chain employs TRBV7-8 and TRBJ2-1; 8 bases fit TRBD2. Trimming took 5 bases from V and 3 from J; bases not matched to a gene: 12. The CDR3 loop spans 17 amino acids. Germline V gene lookup returns CDR1 SGHVS and CDR2 FQNEAQ. The CDR3 loop is CASSLWERETFYNEQFF. The CDR3 nucleotides are TGTGCCAGCAGCCTTTGGGAGCGGGAGACTTTCTACAATGAGCAGTTCTTC.

This clonotype was counted only a few times. The J gene is TRBJ1-1, the V gene TRBV6-2 or TRBV6-3, with D possibly matching TRBD1 (5 bases). CDR1 and CDR2 (germline): MNHEY, SVGEGT. The ends were cut back, 0 bases at V and 4 bases at J, with 9 bases in the middle. The CDR3 length is 14 residues. The CDR3 protein is CASSYSRVGTEAFF. The CDR3 coding sequence is TGTGCCAGCAGTTACTCCAGGGTGGGCACTGAAGCTTTCTTT.

The chain has TRBV6-6 and TRBJ2-3, with 11 nucleotides matching TRBD2. J gave up 4 bases and V 5 bases, and 5 bases lay outside the gene matches. CDR1 and CDR2 (germline): MNHNY, SVGAGI (reference sequence). The CDR3 spans 15 residues. CDR3 residues: CASSSDSGGADTQYF. The CDR3 nucleotides read TGTGCCAGCAGTAGCGATAGCGGGGGGGCAGATACGCAGTATTTT.

This rearrangement joins TRBV9 to TRBJ1-2; 7 positions match TRBD1. Germline loops: CDR1 SGDLS, CDR2 YYNGEE. The CDR3 spans 15 residues. After removal of 0 bases from V and 6 bases from J, the junction contained 8 bases not matched to a gene. CDR3 residues: CASSVAPGGRDGYTF. DNA of the CDR3: TGTGCCAGCAGCGTAGCTCCAGGGGGGAGAGATGGCTACACCTTC.